The 11 T cell receptor beta chains listed next were all sequenced from one sample in a study of cytomegalovirus exposure and HLA in healthy donors. Data came from immunoSEQ multiplex PCR; TCRdb stores just in-frame clones and leaves some out. The sample has about 190,000 clones, approximately 80% seen once; the top ten hold over 5.5%. Sequenced input: PBMCs. The receptor set was obtained from a man younger than 35 in good health and CMV-seropositive.

The genes are TRBV4-3 and TRBJ2-2; the match to TRBD2 covers 9 bases. The V and J ends lost 0 bases and 5 bases, in that order; junction bases with no gene match: 7. The CDR3 loop spans 17 amino acids. CDR1 and CDR2 (germline): LGHNA, YSLEER. The chain's CDR3 is CASSQDFPLAGTGELFF. The CDR3 region has the DNA TGCGCCAGCAGCCAAGATTTTCCGCTAGCGGGAACCGGGGAGCTGTTTTTT.

This chain uses TRBV9 with TRBJ2-3, with TRBD2 matching 13 bases. Germline V gene sequence: CDR1 SGDLS, CDR2 YYNGEE. There are 16 residues in the CDR3. Trimming removed 3 bases from V and 4 bases from J; junction bases left unmatched: 5. CDR3 region: CASSEPGLAGADTQYF. The CDR3 DNA is TGTGCCAGCAGCGAGCCTGGACTAGCGGGAGCAGATACGCAGTATTTT.

J is TRBJ2-3 and V is TRBV27; 7 bases line up with TRBD2. CDR1 is MNHEY, CDR2 SMNVEV, per germline (reference sequence). V gave up 5 bases and J gave up 1 base; unmatched junction bases: 9. There are 16 residues in the CDR3. The DNA of the CDR3 is TGTGCCAGCAGTACCCTTGGCGCGGGAGGCACAGATACGCAGTATTTT. It codes for CASSTLGAGGTDTQYF.

V usage is TRBV18 and J usage is TRBJ2-7; maybe TRBD1 (5 bases). Germline V gives CDR1 KGHSH, CDR2 LQKENI. The CDR3 loop spans 16 amino acids. Trimming took 0 bases from V and 4 from J, leaving 16 bases between them. CDR3 DNA: TGTGCCAGCTCACCACCGATGGCAGGGCCTACGTACGAGCAGTACTTC. As protein: CASSPPMAGPTYEQYF.

This chain connects TRBV28 to TRBJ2-2, with 10 bases lining up with TRBD1. Per the germline V gene, CDR1 is MDHEN and CDR2 is SYDVKM. CDR3 length: 16 amino acids. V shed 8 bases, J shed 5 bases, and the junction held 11 bases outside the gene matches. CDR3: CASRDRGAVGTGELFF. The CDR3 DNA follows: TGTGCCAGCCGGGACAGGGGCGCCGTGGGGACCGGGGAGCTGTTTTTT.

The chain is built from TRBV11-3 and TRBJ1-1, with D hard to call. Trimming shortened V by 5 bases and J by 3 bases, and 13 bases separated the two germline ends. The CDR3 extends over 14 amino acids. The germline V gene encodes CDR1 SGHNT and CDR2 YENEEA. CDR3 amino acids: CASSLGRGDTEAFF. Here the CDR3 DNA reads TGTGCCAGCAGCCTCGGTAGAGGAGACACTGAAGCTTTCTTT.

The CDR3 here is CASGLFLAGAFTGELFF. CDR3 sequence (DNA): TGTGCTAGTGGTTTGTTTTTAGCGGGCGCCTTCACCGGGGAGCTGTTTTTT. V usage is TRBV12-5 and J usage is TRBJ2-2, with 7 bases lining up with TRBD2. Losses at the gene ends were 2 bases for V and 4 bases for J; bases not matched to a gene: 10. The germline CDR1 and CDR2 sequences are LGHNT and FRNRAP. The CDR3 covers 17 residues.

The V and J genes are TRBV2 and TRBJ1-4, with unresolved D. Germline V gene lookup returns CDR1 SNHLY and CDR2 FYNNEI. The CDR3 extends over 13 amino acids. Trimming took off 6 bases at V and 3 bases at J, with 8 bases between the two ends. This CDR3 reads CASRARANEKLFF. The DNA for the CDR3 is TGTGCCAGCAGAGCACGGGCTAATGAAAAACTGTTTTTT.

This chain uses TRBV11-3 with TRBJ2-2, with D tentatively TRBD1 (6 bases). Trimming removed 5 bases at V and 1 base at J, with 11 bases between. This CDR3 has 15 amino acids. Germline V lookup: CDR1 SGHNT, CDR2 YENEEA. This chain's CDR3 is CASSLQQGNTGELFF. The CDR3 region has the DNA TGTGCCAGCAGCCTCCAACAGGGGAACACCGGGGAGCTGTTTTTT.

The chain is built from TRBV27 and TRBJ1-2, with D maybe TRBD1 (5 bases). This CDR3 has 14 residues. Germline loops: CDR1 MNHEY, CDR2 SMNVEV (reference sequence). V was cut by 3 bases and J by 5 bases, with 13 bases left in between. Here the CDR3 DNA reads TGTGCCAGCAGTTTGAACCGGGGGAATTATGGCTACACCTTC. Translation: CASSLNRGNYGYTF.

This clone was counted between two and nine times. The chain couples TRBV7-2 to TRBJ2-7; 9 nucleotides align to TRBD1. V trimming: 5 bases; J trimming: 4 bases; junction bases outside the gene matches: 9. This CDR3 spans 15 amino acids. Per the germline V gene, CDR1 is SGHTA and CDR2 is FQGNSA. The CDR3 DNA sequence: TGTGCCAGCAGCCGACAGGGACAGGGTTTTTACGAGCAGTACTTC. Encoded protein: CASSRQGQGFYEQYF.